This T cell receptor (beta chain) was retrieved from a study of human T cells and chemical hapten exposure. Study overall: Patches with 0.01% DPC went on the upper back, and the tests were read at 6 days.

V lost 4 bases to trimming and J lost 5 bases, with 18 bases between them. The CDR3 consists of 16 residues. The germline gives CDR1 KGHDR, CDR2 SFDVKD. Time point here: patch test 3, about 24 weeks after DPC sensitization. Treatment meaning: therapeutic diphenylcyclopropenone sensitization with weekly scalp DPC. TCRdb re-called the RACE reads with MiXCR, one entry per CDR3 protein. The table includes under 200,000 distinct CDR3 sequences, about 30% detected once. This clonotype has more than one count but fewer than ten. Sequencing was performed on whole blood, taken in connection with sensitization to the hapten diphenylcyclopropenone (DPC). This TCR was sampled from a woman aged 18-29 years with alopecia areata. Some clones in this sample may be carry-over from other donors' samples. This rearrangement joins TRBV24-1 to TRBJ2-3, with D unresolved. The CDR3 DNA reads TGTGCCACCAGTGACCCCGGCTTAGGCACTCAAGATACGCAGTATTTT. Translating it yields CATSDPGLGTQDTQYF.